Sequencing of this T cell receptor beta chain was carried out in a study of fetal regulatory T cell absence and autoimmunity. In the study overall: Exocrine pancreas autoimmunity occurred in IPEX patients lacking clinical diabetes. Study observations and caveats: In IPEX syndrome, oligoclonal enrichment was read as supporting prenatal antigen-driven autoimmunity in the pancreas. Pancreas and cord blood did not differ much in TRB family usage.

The sample holds a few counts of this clone. Its antigen is not identified. Sequencing was at survey level. The repertoire was sequenced with immunoSEQ multiplex PCR; TCRdb's copy has only in-frame clones and lacks some. The table includes about 95,000 clones, approximately 79% detected once. Sequenced input: pancreas tissue. The receptor was isolated from a male donor with IPEX syndrome.

CDR3 in amino acids: CASGEGYEQYF. CDR3 DNA: TGTGCCAGCGGGGAGGGATACGAGCAGTACTTC. This chain uses TRBV6-1 with TRBJ2-7; 7 nucleotides agree with TRBD2. The CDR3 loop spans 11 amino acids. Unmatched junction bases numbered 2, after V lost 8 bases and J lost 4 bases. CDR1 and CDR2 (germline): MNHNS, SASEGT.